The source of this TCR beta chain is a study of vaccination effects on CD4 cells after COVID-19. About the study: Sampling occurred a median 72 days post second dose, range 14 to 241.

V was clipped by 6 bases and J by 5 bases, with 16 bases between them. The CDR3 length is 14 residues. Germline V CDR1 and CDR2: MNHEY, SVGAGI. In the case of this clone: Its antigen remains unidentified.

Study results and caveats: Clonal contraction was marked in infection- and vaccine-induced clones late after vaccination.

TCRdb keeps only in-frame clones here, not all; method: immunoSEQ multiplex PCR. The profile covers almost 70,000 clones, with just under 75% appearing a single time and less than 2% taken by the ten largest. Before sequencing, viral peptide pools were used by the ViraFEST assay to expand antigen-specific CD4+ T cells. Researchers isolated CD4+ T cells once roughly nine days of culture had elapsed. Participants each got two BNT162b2 or mRNA-1273 vaccine doses. PBMC cultures contained two million cells per well, 9.5 to 10 IU/ml IL-2 and approximately 9.4 ug/ml peptides. On days 3 and 7, fresh IL-2 medium replaced half the medium.

The receptor's source is a human donor who received a COVID-19 vaccine. The chain employs TRBV6-5 and TRBJ1-2, with a possible D match to TRBD1 (6 bases). The sequences come from CD4+ T cells from PBMCs cultured with HCoV-229E spike peptides, collected after COVID-19 vaccination. CDR3 region: CASRSSGVAYGYTF. Here the CDR3 DNA reads TGTGCCAGCAGATCTTCAGGGGTAGCATATGGCTACACCTTC.